This TCR beta chain was profiled in a study of shared clonotypes between healthy human individuals. Here immunoSEQ multiplex PCR was the method, and the copy in TCRdb shows in-frame clones only, minus some. The sample contains more than 2 million clones, around 95% of which appear only once. Worth noting for this clone: What it binds is unknown.

The trim removed 2 bases at V and 2 bases at J, leaving 7 bases unmatched. Looked up from germline, CDR1 is SGHKS and CDR2 is YYEKEE (reference sequence). The CDR3 spans 17 residues. Naive CD4+ cells were CD45RA-selected; the remaining cells were memory. Study-level findings and limits: Naive CD4 clonotype sharing across a few donors was 4.5% to 6%. Estimated richness values were generally larger in naive subsets than in memory subsets.

Sequenced material: naive CD4+ T cells sorted from blood. Described subset: CD45RA+ positively selected. This clonotype was sampled from a man aged 18-30 years in good health. The V gene is TRBV5-5, the J gene TRBJ2-5, with TRBD2 identical over 12 bases. In DNA form, the CDR3 reads TGTGCCAGCAGCTTCATACTAGCGGGAGGTCGGCAAGAGACCCAGTACTTC. This encodes CASSFILAGGRQETQYF.